This T cell receptor (beta chain) was identified in a study of regulatory T cells in long-lasting Graves disease. Time point here: newly diagnosed GD, antithyroid drugs for less than 3 months. The TCR library was made from RNA that had been extracted from PBMCs in TRIzol. Regarding this clonotype: A single base separates this from a much larger clone, so it may be a read error.

The CDR3 contains 14 residues. The V gene end was trimmed by 4 bases and the J gene end by 11 bases; junction bases not matched to a gene: 16. Germline values: CDR1 SQVTM, CDR2 ANQGSEA. HTBI primers from iRepertoire and Arm-PCR of CDR3 regions yielded the TCR beta libraries. TCRdb recomputed calls from the multiplex PCR reads with MiXCR, one row per CDR3 protein. Of hundreds of thousands of distinct CDR3 sequences in the sample, 16% are singletons; the top ten hold about 32%. The sample was also reused in another study, on T cells in Graves' hyperthyroidism and ophthalmopathy.

This chain connects TRBV29-1 to TRBJ2-5; 7 positions match TRBD2. This receptor was identified in a man aged 35 to 55 with Graves disease. The sample was peripheral blood mononuclear cells (PBMCs), taken at new diagnosis, from a patient treated with antithyroid drugs. CDR3 loop: CSVARPGGNNEQYF. DNA for the CDR3: TGCAGCGTTGCCAGGCCGGGAGGCAACAATGAGCAGTACTTC. The whole variable domain, remainder taken from reference TRBV29-1 and TRBJ2-5, is SAVISQKPSRDICQRGTSLTIQCQVDSQVTMMFWYRQQPGQSLTLIATANQGSEATYESGFVIDKFPISRPNLTFSTLTVSNMSPEDSSIYLCSVARPGGNNEQYFGPGTRLLVL.